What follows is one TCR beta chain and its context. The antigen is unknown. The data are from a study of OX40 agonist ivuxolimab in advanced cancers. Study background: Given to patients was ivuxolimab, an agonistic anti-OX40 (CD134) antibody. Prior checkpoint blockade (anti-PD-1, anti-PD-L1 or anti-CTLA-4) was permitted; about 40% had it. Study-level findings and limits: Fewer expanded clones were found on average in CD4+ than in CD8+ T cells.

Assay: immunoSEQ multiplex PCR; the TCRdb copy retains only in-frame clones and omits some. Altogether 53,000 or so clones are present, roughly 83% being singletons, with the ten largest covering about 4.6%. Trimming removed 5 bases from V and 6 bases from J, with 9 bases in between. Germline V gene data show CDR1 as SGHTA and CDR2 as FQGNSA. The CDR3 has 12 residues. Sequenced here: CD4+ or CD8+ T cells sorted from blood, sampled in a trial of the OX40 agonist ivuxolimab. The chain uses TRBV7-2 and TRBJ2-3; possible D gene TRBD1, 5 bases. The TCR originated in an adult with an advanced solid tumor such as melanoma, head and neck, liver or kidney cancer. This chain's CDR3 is CASSRQMDTQYF. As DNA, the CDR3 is TGTGCCAGCAGCCGACAGATGGATACGCAGTATTTT.